This T cell receptor (beta chain) was profiled in a study of blood T cell repertoires in COVID-19. Study summary: PBMCs, B-cell-depleted T cells, or T cells were the source of the cDNA or gDNA that made up the material.

The CDR3 sequence is 14 residues long. The ends were cut back, 5 bases at V and 3 bases at J, with 13 bases in the middle. Germline values: CDR1 LNHDA, CDR2 SQIVND (reference sequence). Donors were grouped by their self-reported clinical history. Produced via immunoSEQ multiplex PCR; TCRdb's table is partial and in-frame only. The repertoire holds about 240,000 clones, around nine tenths seen once, with 4.1% in the top ten. This chain connects TRBV19 to TRBJ1-1; no definite D call. This TCR was recovered from a woman in her twenties or thirties who had recovered from COVID-19. The material sequenced was PBMCs or T cells enriched from blood (not recorded which). The CDR3 bases are TGTGCCAGTAGTCTGACCTTTCGGGACACTGAAGCTTTCTTT. This codes for CASSLTFRDTEAFF.